This entry lists 14 T cell receptor beta chains sequenced from one sample in a study of T cell responses to AZD1222 COVID-19 vaccine. The data were produced by immunoSEQ multiplex PCR, yet TCRdb's version contains in-frame clones alone and is incomplete. The sample lists 150,000 or so clones, around 90% occurring once. The sample here was peripheral blood, taken on day 0 of AZD1222 vaccination. The receptor set was obtained from an adult in good health.

CDR3 coding DNA: TGTGCCAGCAGTTACTCAGAGACTAGCGGGACGCAGCAGTACTTC. Its translation: CASSYSETSGTQQYF. J is TRBJ2-7 and V is TRBV6-6; 11 bases align to TRBD2. CDR1 is MNHNY, CDR2 SVGAGI, per germline (reference sequence). This CDR3 region has 15 residues. With V trimmed by 0 bases and J by 8 bases, 6 bases remained unmatched.

This clone came up a few times. This chain joins TRBV2 and TRBJ2-3, with D possibly matching TRBD2 (6 bases). Germline CDR1 reads SNHLY; CDR2 reads FYNNEI. CDR3 length: 15 amino acids. V dropped 6 bases and J dropped 6 bases, with 19 bases sitting between them. In nucleotides, the CDR3 is TGTGCCAGCAGCCAAGGGAGGCTAGGGACCGATACGCAGTATTTT. This encodes CASSQGRLGTDTQYF. Supplemented by reference TRBV2 and TRBJ2-3, the full variable domain reads EPEVTQTPSHQVTQMGQEVILRCVPISNHLYFYWYRQILGQKVEFLVSFYNNEISEKSEIFDDQFSVERPDGSNFTLKIRSTKLEDSAMYFCASSQGRLGTDTQYFGPGTRLTVL.

The V call is TRBV2, the J call TRBJ2-4; D is uncertain. CDR3 size: 14 residues. Trimming took off 0 bases at V and 9 bases at J, with 12 bases between the two ends. Germline V gene sequence: CDR1 SNHLY, CDR2 FYNNEI. CDR3 amino acids: CASSEALVLSIQYF. In DNA form, the CDR3 reads TGTGCCAGCAGTGAAGCGTTGGTTTTAAGCATTCAGTACTTC.

The rearrangement links TRBV7-2 to TRBJ1-3; TRBD1 is a possible D gene (5 bases). Trimming stripped 5 bases from V and 0 bases from J, with 11 bases between. CDR3 length: 15 amino acids. Germline lookup yields CDR1 SGHTA and CDR2 FQGNSA. The CDR3 loop reads CASSPPGVSGNTIYF. CDR3 nucleotides: TGTGCCAGCAGCCCCCCGGGGGTCTCTGGAAACACCATATATTTT.

The chain links TRBV12-3 or TRBV12-4 to TRBJ1-2; TRBD1 might be the D (6 bases). The CDR3 totals 12 residues. V was shortened by 8 bases and J by 6 bases, with 13 bases between the two germline ends. CDR3 loop: CASAWAGDGYTF. The CDR3, as DNA: TGTGCCAGCGCCTGGGCAGGGGATGGCTACACCTTC.

The chain couples TRBV12-3 or TRBV12-4 to TRBJ2-3; D might be TRBD2 (5 bases). V lost 8 bases to trimming and J lost 0 bases, with 9 bases between them. This CDR3 region has 13 residues. Here the CDR3 reads CASEDFSTDTQYF. The CDR3 DNA is TGTGCCAGCGAGGACTTTAGCACAGATACGCAGTATTTT.

The CDR3 region is CASMQFEETQYF. The CDR3 coding sequence is TGTGCCAGCATGCAGTTTGAAGAGACCCAGTACTTC. The genes are TRBV6-5 and TRBJ2-5; no clear D gene. The length of the CDR3 is 12 residues. Germline V gene sequence: CDR1 MNHEY, CDR2 SVGAGI. Trimming shortened V by 7 bases and J by 3 bases, and 9 bases separated the two germline ends.

J is TRBJ1-3 and V is TRBV6-5; D is unresolved. V lost 0 bases to trimming and J lost 0 bases, with 9 bases between them. The CDR3 consists of 16 residues. CDR1 is MNHEY, CDR2 SVGAGI, per germline. CDR3: CASSYSGGSSGNTIYF. The CDR3 nucleotides read TGTGCCAGCAGTTACTCGGGTGGAAGCTCTGGAAACACCATATATTTT.

The chain uses TRBV6-6 and TRBJ2-7; 7 bases align to TRBD1. Germline V gene lookup returns CDR1 MNHNY and CDR2 SVGAGI (reference sequence). The CDR3 runs 16 residues. After removal of 0 bases from V and 0 bases from J, the junction contained 5 bases not matched to a gene. CDR3 region: CASSYSHDRASYEQYF. The DNA for the CDR3 is TGTGCCAGCAGTTACTCGCACGACAGGGCCTCCTACGAGCAGTACTTC.

V and J are TRBV5-4 and TRBJ1-2; 8 bases are a match to TRBD1. CDR1 SGHNT and CDR2 YYREEE come from the germline V gene (reference sequence). The V segment lost 2 bases and the J segment 4 bases; nucleotides outside the gene matches: 4. The CDR3 has 14 residues. CDR3 in DNA: TGTGCCAGCAGCTTTGAGACAGGGGTCTATGGCTACACCTTC. Amino acid sequence: CASSFETGVYGYTF.

This sequence joins TRBV15 and TRBJ1-5; no reliable D call. The CDR3 has 17 amino acids. Between the trimmed V and J ends, which lost 0 bases and 0 bases, there was a span of 12 bases. CDR1 and CDR2 from the germline V gene are LNHNV and YYDKDF (reference sequence). The CDR3 here is CATSRDLDSYSNQPQHF. Here the CDR3 DNA reads TGTGCCACCAGCAGAGATTTGGATTCTTATAGCAATCAGCCCCAGCATTTT.

The V and J genes are TRBV16 and TRBJ1-1; D unclear. Per the germline V gene, CDR1 is KGHSY and CDR2 is FQNENV. The CDR3 contains 13 residues. Trimming took 1 base from V and 6 from J, leaving 9 bases between them. Here the CDR3 DNA reads TGTGCCAGCAGCCAATTCCGCAACGCTGAAGCTTTCTTT. It codes for CASSQFRNAEAFF.

In this sample, this clone turned up once. V gene TRBV4-2 combines with J gene TRBJ1-2; 8 nucleotides match TRBD1. The CDR3 length is 15 residues. CDR1 LGHNA and CDR2 YNFKEQ come from the germline V gene. V shed 5 bases, J shed 4 bases, and the junction held 9 bases outside the gene matches. The CDR3 nucleotides read TGTGCCAGCAGCGTACAGGGGGAGGTCGGCTATGGCTACACCTTC. Translating gives CASSVQGEVGYGYTF.

V gene TRBV15 combines with J gene TRBJ1-4; no clear D gene. The CDR3 is 16 residues long. The V end lost 0 bases, the J end lost 8 bases, and 16 bases lay between the germline ends. CDR1 and CDR2 from the germline V gene are LNHNV and YYDKDF (reference sequence). The CDR3 region has the DNA TGTGCCACCAGCAGAGAGGGCAGCCCCCGTCTCGAAAAACTGTTTTTT. Translating it yields CATSREGSPRLEKLFF.